This entry lists 15 T cell receptor beta chains sequenced from one sample in a study of T-cell reconstitution after alpha-beta-depleted transplantation in children. The TCRbeta library incorporated unique molecular identifiers. TCRdb re-derived calls from the PCR reads in MiXCR, one entry per CDR3 protein. The sample has tens of thousands of distinct CDR3 sequences; 5.5% to 7.5% are singletons. Source: PBMCs, mostly from graft donor cells, taken 60 days after TCRalphabeta/CD19-depleted stem cell transplant. The source is a female patient aged 2-10 years who had a stem cell transplant for aplastic anemia, so the T cells may come from the graft donor.

This rearrangement joins TRBV6-1 to TRBJ2-3; 9 positions match TRBD1. With V trimmed by 5 bases and J by 2 bases, 8 bases remained unmatched. The CDR3 consists of 16 residues. Germline CDR1 is MNHNS and CDR2 is SASEGT. The CDR3 nucleotides read TGTGCCAGCAGTACCCCCCGGGACAGGGCCACAGATACGCAGTATTTT. It translates to CASSTPRDRATDTQYF.

This clonotype appeared many times. The chain joins TRBV12-3 or TRBV12-4 to TRBJ2-1; D is perhaps TRBD1 or TRBD2 (5 bases each). Between the trimmed V and J ends, which lost 2 bases and 0 bases, there was a span of 11 bases. The CDR3 consists of 16 residues. CDR3 protein: CASSLWGSSSYNEQFF. The CDR3 DNA reads TGTGCCAGCAGTTTATGGGGGAGCAGCTCCTACAATGAGCAGTTCTTC.

This clonotype was seen ten or more times. V and J are TRBV12-3 or TRBV12-4 and TRBJ1-5; D remains unclear. Trimming shortened V by 3 bases and J by 4 bases, and 7 bases separated the two germline ends. The CDR3 is 13 residues long. CDR3 nucleotide sequence: TGTGCCAGCAGTTTCTCGAGAAATCAGCCCCAGCATTTT. This encodes CASSFSRNQPQHF.

This clonotype showed up many times. In DNA, the CDR3 is TGCGCCAGCAGCAGGGATGACAGGGGCTACGAGCAGTACTTC. Its translation: CASSRDDRGYEQYF. The chain employs TRBV5-1 and TRBJ2-7; 8 bases are shared with TRBD1. The CDR3 contains 14 residues. After removal of 4 bases from V and 3 bases from J, the junction contained 6 bases not matched to a gene. Germline-derived CDR1 and CDR2 are SGHRS and YFSETQ.

The chain joins TRBV4-2 to TRBJ2-2; D is unresolved. In germline, CDR1 is LGHNA, CDR2 YNFKEQ. V lost 1 base to trimming and J lost 5 bases, with 5 bases between them. The CDR3 extends over 13 amino acids. CDR3 residues: CASSQGQTGELFF. The CDR3 bases are TGTGCCAGCAGCCAAGGTCAGACCGGGGAGCTGTTTTTT.

The rearrangement uses TRBV5-1 and TRBJ1-1; 7 nucleotides line up with TRBD1. Losses at the gene ends were 5 bases for V and 7 bases for J; bases not matched to a gene: 11. Germline loops: CDR1 SGHRS, CDR2 YFSETQ. The CDR3 extends over 14 amino acids. CDR3 amino acids: CASSQNPGGGEAFF. CDR3 DNA: TGCGCCAGCAGTCAAAATCCAGGGGGGGGTGAAGCTTTCTTT. Looking up the rest from reference TRBV5-1 and TRBJ1-1 gives the full variable domain: KAGVTQTPRYLIKTRGQQVTLSCSPISGHRSVSWYQQTPGQGLQFLFEYFSETQRNKGNFPGRFSGRQFSNSRSEMNVSTLELGDSALYLCASSQNPGGGEAFFGQGTRLTVV.

Ten or more counts support this clonotype. This chain links TRBV5-5 with TRBJ2-5; no clear D gene. The CDR3 covers 12 residues. Germline values: CDR1 SGHKS, CDR2 YYEKEE (reference sequence). V lost 4 bases, J lost 5 bases, and 9 bases lay in between. The CDR3 loop is CASSPDGETQYF. DNA of the CDR3: TGTGCCAGCAGCCCCGACGGGGAGACCCAGTACTTC.

This clonotype was seen ten or more times. The J gene is TRBJ2-7, the V gene TRBV10-3; 7 bases are shared with TRBD2. Germline V gene data show CDR1 as ENHRY and CDR2 as SYGVKD. Losses at the gene ends were 3 bases for V and 3 bases for J; bases not matched to a gene: 11. There are 16 residues in the CDR3. CDR3 in amino acids: CAISDGSGGGNYEQYF. CDR3 sequence (DNA): TGTGCCATCAGTGATGGGAGTGGGGGAGGGAACTACGAGCAGTACTTC.

In its sample, this clonotype was seen many times. This chain links TRBV20-1 with TRBJ1-1; D not resolved. Per germline, CDR1 DFQATT and CDR2 SNEGSKA (reference sequence). The CDR3 is 15 amino acids. The V end lost 5 bases, the J end lost 2 bases, and 18 bases lay between the germline ends. This CDR3 reads CSARPYSTVNTEAFF. CDR3 in DNA: TGCAGTGCTCGCCCCTACTCCACAGTTAACACTGAAGCTTTCTTT.

The chain links TRBV7-3 to TRBJ2-3; possible D gene TRBD2, 5 bases. The CDR3 contains 15 residues. Trimming cost V 6 bases and J 5 bases, with 18 bases left between them. Germline CDR1 reads SGHTA; CDR2 reads FQGTGA. DNA of the CDR3: TGTGCCAGCAGGGAACCCGGAGGTCTCGGAGATACGCAGTATTTT. Protein: CASREPGGLGDTQYF.

This clonotype came up many times. The rearrangement joins TRBV29-1 to TRBJ2-3; D possibly corresponds to TRBD2 (7 bases). The germline V gene encodes CDR1 SQVTM and CDR2 ANQGSEA. V lost 6 bases and J lost 2, with 18 bases in between. The CDR3 consists of 15 residues. The CDR3 is CSVRGREAITDTQYF. CDR3 DNA: TGCAGCGTGAGGGGGAGGGAGGCAATCACAGATACGCAGTATTTT.

This clonotype showed up many times. The rearrangement uses TRBV4-2 and TRBJ1-4; possible D gene TRBD1, 6 bases. The V end was cut by 4 bases, the J end by 8 bases, with 14 bases between. Germline CDR1 LGHNA, CDR2 YNFKEQ. CDR3 length: 14 residues. CDR3 DNA: TGTGCCAGCAGCCTTGACAGGTATACGGAAAAACTGTTTTTT. The encoded protein is CASSLDRYTEKLFF.

This clonotype was recorded many times. J is TRBJ2-3 and V is TRBV3-1, with 9 bases matching TRBD1. V dropped 6 bases and J dropped 1; count of bases not matched to a gene: 8. Germline V gene sequence: CDR1 LGHDT, CDR2 YNNKEL (reference sequence). There are 16 residues in the CDR3. The CDR3, as DNA: TGTGCCAGCAGTAAACGCGGACAGGGGCGCACAGATACGCAGTATTTT. It encodes CASSKRGQGRTDTQYF.

The V and J genes are TRBV14 and TRBJ2-3; the D gene is possibly TRBD1 (6 bases). The CDR3 is 14 residues long. The V end lost 6 bases, the J end lost 2 bases, and 12 bases lay between the germline ends. Germline values: CDR1 SGHDN, CDR2 FVKESK. For the CDR3, the DNA is TGTGCCAGCAGTTGGGGGACACTCACAGATACGCAGTATTTT. This encodes CASSWGTLTDTQYF.

This clonotype occurred many times. This chain links TRBV4-1 with TRBJ2-1, with D perhaps matching TRBD2 (5 bases). This CDR3 has 17 amino acids. Germline CDR1 MGHRA, CDR2 YSYEKL. V was trimmed by 2 bases and J by 5 bases, leaving 19 bases between them. CDR3 loop: CASSQMLRSEGDNEQFF. The CDR3 DNA follows: TGCGCCAGCAGCCAAATGCTCCGGTCAGAGGGAGACAATGAGCAGTTCTTC.